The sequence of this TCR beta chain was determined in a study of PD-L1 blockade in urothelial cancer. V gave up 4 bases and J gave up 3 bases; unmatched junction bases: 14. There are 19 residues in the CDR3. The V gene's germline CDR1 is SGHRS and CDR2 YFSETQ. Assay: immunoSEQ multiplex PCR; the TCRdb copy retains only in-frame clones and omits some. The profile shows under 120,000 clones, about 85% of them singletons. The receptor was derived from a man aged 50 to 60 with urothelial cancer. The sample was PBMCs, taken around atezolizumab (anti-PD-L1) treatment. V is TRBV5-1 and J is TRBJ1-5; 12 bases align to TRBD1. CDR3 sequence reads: CASSKSRDRGPGANQPQHF. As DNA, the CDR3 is TGCGCCAGCAGCAAATCAAGGGACAGGGGGCCGGGTGCCAATCAGCCCCAGCATTTT.